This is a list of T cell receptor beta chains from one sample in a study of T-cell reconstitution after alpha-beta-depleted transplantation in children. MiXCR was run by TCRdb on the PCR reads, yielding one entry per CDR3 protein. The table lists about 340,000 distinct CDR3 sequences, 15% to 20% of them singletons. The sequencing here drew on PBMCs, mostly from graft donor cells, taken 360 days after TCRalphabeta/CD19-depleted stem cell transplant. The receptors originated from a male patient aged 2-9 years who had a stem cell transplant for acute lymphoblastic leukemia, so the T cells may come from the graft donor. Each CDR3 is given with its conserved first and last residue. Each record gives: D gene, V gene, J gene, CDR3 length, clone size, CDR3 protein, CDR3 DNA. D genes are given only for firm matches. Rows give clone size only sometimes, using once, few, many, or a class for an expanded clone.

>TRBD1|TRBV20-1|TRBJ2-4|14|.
CSAPKGTGKNIQYF
TGCAGTGCTCCGAAGGGGACAGGCAAAAACATTCAGTACTTC
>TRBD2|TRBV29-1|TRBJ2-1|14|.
CSVVGLADYNEQFF
TGCAGCGTTGTGGGACTAGCGGATTACAATGAGCAGTTCTTC
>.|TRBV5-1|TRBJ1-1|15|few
CASSLVFEGPDEAFF
TGCGCCAGCAGCTTGGTTTTCGAGGGGCCTGATGAAGCTTTCTTT
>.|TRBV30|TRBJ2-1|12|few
CAWSVVGDEQFF
TGTGCCTGGAGTGTTGTGGGAGATGAGCAGTTCTTC
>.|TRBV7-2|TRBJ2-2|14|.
CASSFTRGGGELFF
TGTGCCAGCAGCTTCACTAGAGGGGGCGGGGAGCTGTTTTTT
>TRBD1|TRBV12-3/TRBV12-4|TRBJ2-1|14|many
CASSLGTDYNEQFF
TGTGCCAGCAGTCTCGGGACAGACTACAATGAGCAGTTCTTC
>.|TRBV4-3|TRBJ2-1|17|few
CASSQERSRFSYNEQFF
TGCGCCAGCAGCCAAGAACGGTCCAGATTCTCCTACAATGAGCAGTTCTTC
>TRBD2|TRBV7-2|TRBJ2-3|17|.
CASSLFPPAGAMDTQYF
TGTGCCAGCAGTCTTTTCCCCCCAGCGGGAGCCATGGATACGCAGTATTTT
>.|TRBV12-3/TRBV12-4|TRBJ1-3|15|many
CASSAAQGSGNTIYF
TGTGCCAGCAGTGCGGCACAGGGATCTGGAAACACCATATATTTT
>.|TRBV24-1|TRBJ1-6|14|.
CARRSYAGDSPLHF
TGTGCCCGCAGGTCGTACGCTGGGGATTCACCCCTCCACTTT
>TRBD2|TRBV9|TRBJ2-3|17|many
CASSLHPGLAGGYTQYF
TGTGCCAGCAGCTTGCATCCGGGACTAGCGGGAGGGTATACGCAGTATTTT
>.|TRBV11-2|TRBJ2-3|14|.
CASSLVVFTDTQYF
TGTGCCAGCAGCTTAGTAGTTTTCACAGATACGCAGTATTTT
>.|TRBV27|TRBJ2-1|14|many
CASNTALKAGEQFF
TGTGCCAGCAATACGGCCCTCAAGGCTGGTGAGCAGTTCTTC
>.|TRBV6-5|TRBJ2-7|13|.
CASSYGSWYEQYF
TGTGCCAGCAGTTACGGATCCTGGTACGAGCAGTACTTC
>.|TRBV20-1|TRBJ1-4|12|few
CSANGQGEKLFF
TGCAGTGCTAACGGGCAGGGTGAAAAACTGTTTTTT
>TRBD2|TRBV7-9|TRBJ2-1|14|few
CASSSQRAGAEQFF
TGTGCCAGCAGCTCCCAGAGAGCGGGAGCTGAGCAGTTCTTC